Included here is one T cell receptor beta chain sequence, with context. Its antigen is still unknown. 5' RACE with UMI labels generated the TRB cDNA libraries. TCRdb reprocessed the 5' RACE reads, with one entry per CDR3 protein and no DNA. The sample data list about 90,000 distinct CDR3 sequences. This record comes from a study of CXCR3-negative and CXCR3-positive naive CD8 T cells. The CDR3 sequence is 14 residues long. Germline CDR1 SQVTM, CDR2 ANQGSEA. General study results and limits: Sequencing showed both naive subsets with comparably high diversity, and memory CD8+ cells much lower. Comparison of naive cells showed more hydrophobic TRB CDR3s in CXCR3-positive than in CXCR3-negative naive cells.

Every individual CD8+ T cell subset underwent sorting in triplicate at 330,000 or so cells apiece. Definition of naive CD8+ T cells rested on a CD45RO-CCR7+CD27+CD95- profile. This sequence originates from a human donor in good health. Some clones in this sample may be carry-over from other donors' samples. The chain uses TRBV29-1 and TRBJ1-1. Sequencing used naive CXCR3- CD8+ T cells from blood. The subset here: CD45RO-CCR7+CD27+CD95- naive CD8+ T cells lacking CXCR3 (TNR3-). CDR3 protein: CSVEAGIMNTEAFF.